This TCR beta chain came from a study of T-cell memory formation after mild COVID-19. This clonotype was observed a handful of times. Its antigen remains unknown. General study points: Pre-infection memory carried some responding clones, suggesting that cross-reactive memory joined. Contracting clones from day 15 to 85 had balanced CD4/CD8; later expanders favoured CD4+. Clones which contracted sat mainly in CM and EM if CD4+, and in EMRA if CD8+.

From the 5' RACE reads, TCRdb called clonotypes with MiXCR, one entry per CDR3 protein. The sample has some 280,000 distinct CDR3 sequences; about 16% are singletons. The length of the CDR3 is 14 residues. The V and J ends lost 0 bases and 5 bases, in that order; junction bases with no gene match: 3. Germline V gene data show CDR1 as SGHRS and CDR2 as YFSETQ. The TCR sequence derives from a man younger than 35 who had mild COVID-19 (a few samples of this study predate the infection). Cell type and time point are not known. This chain links TRBV5-1 with TRBJ1-1, with TRBD1 matching 8 bases. The sequenced sample consisted of PBMCs or a T cell subset sorted from them (not recorded which). The CDR3 coding sequence is TGCGCCAGCAGCTTGGTACAGGGGGGGACTGAAGCTTTCTTT. Translating gives CASSLVQGGTEAFF.